There are a few counts of the clone carrying this T cell receptor beta chain. Its cognate antigen is unknown. Cycle 7 day 1, cycle 4 day 1, and baseline were the timepoints at which blood was sampled. This CDR3 region has 13 residues. Per germline, CDR1 SQVTM and CDR2 ANQGSEA. The J segment lost 3 bases and the V segment lost 6 bases, leaving 5 bases of the junction unmatched. This specimen belongs to a study of OX40 agonist ivuxolimab in advanced cancers. The wider study: An anti-OX40 (CD134) antibody with agonistic activity, ivuxolimab, was administered to patients. Eligibility admitted prior anti-PD-1, anti-PD-L1 or anti-CTLA-4 therapy; about 40% had some. Points from the study as a whole: Low clonal expansion, among the lowest seen, marked partial responders at 0.1-3.0 mg/kg.

Data came from immunoSEQ multiplex PCR; TCRdb stores just in-frame clones and leaves some out. The sample consists of some 34,000 clones, less than 85% of them appearing once. The chain couples TRBV29-1 to TRBJ2-3, with 8 bases fitting TRBD2. This specimen was CD4+ or CD8+ T cells sorted from blood, taken in a trial of the OX40 agonist ivuxolimab. The TCR was taken from an adult with an advanced solid tumor such as melanoma, head and neck, liver or kidney cancer. The CDR3 region is CSVYSGDTDTQYF. The CDR3 DNA reads TGCAGCGTGTATAGCGGGGATACAGATACGCAGTATTTT.